This T cell receptor (beta chain) is drawn from a study of graft-versus-host responses after intestinal transplantation. On the study more broadly: Recipients received multivisceral, liver-intestinal, or isolated intestinal transplants.

Trimming cost V 5 bases and J 4 bases; bases outside gene matches: 4. Germline V lookup: CDR1 SGHAT, CDR2 FQNNGV. The CDR3 has 14 amino acids. Using immunoSEQ multiplex PCR, the repertoire was profiled, and TCRdb retains in-frame clones only, with some absent. Here the sample spans around 110,000 clones, 87% being singletons. Points on this clone: Its antigen is not identified.

V usage is TRBV11-2 and J usage is TRBJ1-3, with 8 bases aligning to TRBD1. This receptor was obtained from a human donor who was the organ donor for an intestinal transplant. The sample was unstimulated CD4+ T cells sorted from spleen or lymph node cells, taken before transplant. The CDR3 DNA is TGTGCCAGCAGCCGCTGGGACAGGGGAAACACCATATATTTT. Protein product: CASSRWDRGNTIYF.